The 17 T cell receptor beta chains below were found in one sample sequenced in a study of early T cells in non-severe SARS-CoV-2 infection. One entry per CDR3 protein results from TCRdb running MiXCR on the 5' RACE reads. The table includes about 48,000 distinct CDR3 sequences, around 9.1% detected once. Sample: whole blood. The source of these receptors is an adult who was a healthcare worker with PCR-confirmed SARS-CoV-2 infection or an uninfected control (not recorded which).

This clonotype was seen a few times. The gene calls are TRBV29-1 and TRBJ2-6; D remains ambiguous. Per the germline V gene, CDR1 is SQVTM and CDR2 is ANQGSEA. The CDR3 covers 13 residues. The V and J ends lost 6 bases and 3 bases respectively, with 9 bases between them. In nucleotides, the CDR3 is TGCAGCGTAACCCTGTATGGGGCCAACGTCCTGACTTTC. It is translated as CSVTLYGANVLTF.

A remark on this clonotype: A much larger clone differs from this one at a single base, so this may be a read error. CDR3 protein: CASSLRNRQFYEQYF. CDR3 sequence (DNA): TGTGCCAGCAGCCTCCGGAACAGGCAGTTCTACGAGCAGTACTTC. The chain carries TRBV12-3 or TRBV12-4 and TRBJ2-7, with a tentative D call TRBD1 (5 bases). V was shortened by 6 bases and J by 3 bases, with 18 bases between the two germline ends. CDR3 length: 15 amino acids.

This clonotype was counted many times. The chain recombines TRBV20-1 with TRBJ2-7, with D perhaps matching TRBD2 (5 bases). The CDR3 is 11 amino acids. The V and J ends lost 6 bases and 7 bases respectively, with 13 bases between them. Germline CDR1 is DFQATT and CDR2 is SNEGSKA (reference sequence). The CDR3 protein is CSASGQSEQYF. The CDR3 region has the DNA TGCAGTGCCAGCGGTCAGTCAGAGCAGTACTTC.

This clonotype came up many times. The chain recombines TRBV3-1 with TRBJ2-7; possibly TRBD1 for D (5 bases). Germline V lookup: CDR1 LGHDT, CDR2 YNNKEL (reference sequence). Trimming left V 1 base short and J 6 bases short, with 13 bases between. CDR3 size: 14 residues. This chain's CDR3 is CASSQAQAGSEQYF. The CDR3 region has the DNA TGTGCCAGCAGCCAAGCACAGGCCGGCTCCGAGCAGTACTTC.

The chain employs TRBV28 and TRBJ2-4, with a possible D match to TRBD1 (6 bases). The CDR3 runs to 16 residues. Germline loops: CDR1 MDHEN, CDR2 SYDVKM. Trimming shortened V by 8 bases and J by 0 bases, and 17 bases separated the two germline ends. The CDR3 nucleotides read TGTGCCAGCCAAGATAATACAGGGCTAGCCAAAAACATTCAGTACTTC. Residues: CASQDNTGLAKNIQYF. Full variable domain (rest looked up from reference TRBV28 and TRBJ2-4): DVKVTQSSRYLVKRTGEKVFLECVQDMDHENMFWYRQDPGLGLRLIYFSYDVKMKEKGDIPEGYSVSREKKERFSLILESASTNQTSMYLCASQDNTGLAKNIQYFGAGTRLSVL.

In this sample, this clonotype turned up a few times. The chain uses TRBV30 and TRBJ1-4; D not resolved. The V and J ends lost 4 bases and 1 base respectively, with 7 bases between them. The CDR3 is 13 residues long. Germline CDR1 GTSNPN, CDR2 SVGIG (reference sequence). The CDR3 loop is CAWNQITNEKLFF. DNA of the CDR3: TGTGCCTGGAATCAAATAACTAATGAAAAACTGTTTTTT.

The chain carries TRBV3-1 and TRBJ2-5, with a tentative D call TRBD2 (6 bases). V gave up 1 base and J gave up 2 bases, with 14 bases separating them. Germline values: CDR1 LGHDT, CDR2 YNNKEL (reference sequence). The CDR3 length is 16 residues. This chain's CDR3 is CASSQGGMHFQETQYF. The CDR3, as DNA: TGTGCCAGCAGCCAAGGCGGGATGCACTTTCAAGAGACCCAGTACTTC.

This clonotype has more than one count but fewer than ten. This sequence joins TRBV7-9 and TRBJ2-2; D is unclear. This CDR3 region has 16 residues. V was clipped by 5 bases and J by 1 base, with 14 bases between them. Germline loops: CDR1 SEHNR, CDR2 FQNEAQ (reference sequence). In nucleotides, the CDR3 is TGTGCCAGCAGCACAAACTCCGCAGGGAACACCGGGGAGCTGTTTTTT. It translates to CASSTNSAGNTGELFF.

The chain is built from TRBV6-1 and TRBJ2-6; the D gene is possibly TRBD2 (6 bases). The CDR3 consists of 18 residues. V was cut by 5 bases and J by 0 bases, with 17 bases left in between. Germline V lookup: CDR1 MNHNS, CDR2 SASEGT. The CDR3 loop is CASSPREPSSSGANVLTF. CDR3 nucleotides: TGTGCCAGCAGTCCCCGGGAGCCTTCTAGCTCTGGGGCCAACGTCCTGACTTTC.

The rearrangement uses TRBV7-2 and TRBJ2-2; D is unresolved. The V and J ends lost 1 base and 0 bases respectively, with 6 bases between them. CDR3 length equals 15 residues. Looked up from germline, CDR1 is SGHTA and CDR2 is FQGNSA. This CDR3 reads CASSLDSPNTGELFF. The CDR3 DNA reads as TGTGCCAGCAGCTTAGACTCCCCGAACACCGGGGAGCTGTTTTTT.

This clonotype was counted at least ten times. This chain links TRBV29-1 with TRBJ2-2; tentatively, D is TRBD2 (6 bases). Germline CDR1 reads SQVTM; CDR2 reads ANQGSEA. V was cut by 4 bases and J by 6 bases, with 12 bases left in between. This CDR3 is 13 amino acids long. The CDR3 coding sequence is TGCAGCGTTGGTGAGCGGGCCCCCGGGGAGCTGTTTTTT. Translated: CSVGERAPGELFF.

This clonotype was observed at least ten times. This rearrangement joins TRBV25-1 to TRBJ1-2, with unresolved D. Looked up from germline, CDR1 is MGHDK and CDR2 is SYGVNS. Trimming shortened V by 3 bases and J by 1 base, and 24 bases separated the two germline ends. CDR3 length: 19 amino acids. The CDR3 sequence is CASSEFMGRSGGDNYGYTF. The DNA of the CDR3 is TGTGCCAGCAGTGAGTTCATGGGCAGGAGCGGCGGCGATAACTATGGCTACACCTTC.

The chain recombines TRBV28 with TRBJ1-4, with a weak D call TRBD1 (5 bases). Germline CDR1 and CDR2: MDHEN and SYDVKM. The CDR3 sequence is 15 residues long. Trimming stripped 10 bases from V and 2 bases from J, with 17 bases between. CDR3 in amino acids: CATQTIGVTNEKLFF. The DNA of the CDR3 is TGTGCCACTCAAACGATAGGGGTGACTAATGAAAAACTGTTTTTT.

V gene TRBV6-5 combines with J gene TRBJ2-5, with D possibly called TRBD1 or TRBD2 (5 bases each). The germline V gene has CDR1 MNHEY and CDR2 SVGAGI. V was pared by 6 bases and J by 3 bases, with 14 bases between. The CDR3 consists of 14 residues. CDR3 sequence reads: CASSLRDPKETQYF. DNA for the CDR3: TGTGCCAGCAGCCTCCGGGACCCCAAAGAGACCCAGTACTTC.

About this clonotype: Possible read error: a much larger clone is one base away. The chain links TRBV5-1 to TRBJ2-6; D uncertain. The CDR3 loop spans 16 amino acids. The germline V gene has CDR1 SGHRS and CDR2 YFSETQ. Trimming cost V 5 bases and J 1 base, with 13 bases left between them. CDR3 region: CASRPPTLSGANVLTF. In DNA, the CDR3 is TGCGCCAGCAGGCCTCCAACTTTGTCTGGGGCCAACGTCCTGACTTTC.

This clonotype has at least ten counts. V is TRBV20-1 and J is TRBJ2-3; 12 bases agree with TRBD2. The CDR3 loop spans 15 amino acids. Germline lookup yields CDR1 DFQATT and CDR2 SNEGSKA (reference sequence). V lost 5 bases and J lost 2; bases outside the gene matches: 5. CDR3: CSAERLAGATDTQYF. In nucleotides, the CDR3 is TGCAGTGCTGAACGACTAGCGGGAGCCACAGATACGCAGTATTTT.

This chain connects TRBV29-1 to TRBJ1-2, with 7 bases identical to TRBD1. This CDR3 is built from 14 residues. Trimming removed 7 bases from V and 4 bases from J; junction bases left unmatched: 12. The germline CDR1 and CDR2 sequences are SQVTM and ANQGSEA. The DNA for the CDR3 is TGCAGCGCTCGATTACAGGGGCAGAGCTATGGCTACACCTTC. It encodes CSARLQGQSYGYTF.